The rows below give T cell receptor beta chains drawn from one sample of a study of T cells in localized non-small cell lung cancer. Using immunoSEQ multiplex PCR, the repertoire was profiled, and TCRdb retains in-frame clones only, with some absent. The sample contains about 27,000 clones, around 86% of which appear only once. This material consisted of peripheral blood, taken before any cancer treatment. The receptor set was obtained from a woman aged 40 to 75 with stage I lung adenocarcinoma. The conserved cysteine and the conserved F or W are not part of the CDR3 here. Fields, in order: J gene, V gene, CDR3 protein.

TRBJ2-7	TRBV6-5	ASSRDRGLYEQY
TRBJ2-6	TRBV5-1	ASSPDRGWANVLT
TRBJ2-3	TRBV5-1	ASSLVSGGTDTQY
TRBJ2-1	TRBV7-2	ASSLFGGSYNEQF
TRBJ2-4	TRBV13	ASSSYSSDGRSAKNIQY
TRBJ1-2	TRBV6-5	ASRRAYGYT
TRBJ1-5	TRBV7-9	ASSLAGKGNQPQH
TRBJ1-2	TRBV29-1	SVVPGQGYGYT
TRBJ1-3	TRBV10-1	ASSQDSGNTIY
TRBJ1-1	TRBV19	ASSRQANTEAF
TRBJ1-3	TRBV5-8	ASSPSEFGNTIY
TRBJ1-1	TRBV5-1	ASSFWGRRETEAF
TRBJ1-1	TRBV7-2	ASSSTDRANTEAF
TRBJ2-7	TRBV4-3	ASSQGVYSYEQY
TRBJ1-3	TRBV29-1	SVVGGDSGNTIY
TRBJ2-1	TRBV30	AWSPLASSWGQF
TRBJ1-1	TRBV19	ASSPQGQGGTEAF
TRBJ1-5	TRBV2	ASSSGASNQPQH
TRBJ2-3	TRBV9	ASSVAPNSHTDTQY
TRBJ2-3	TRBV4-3	ASSQAIPDTQY
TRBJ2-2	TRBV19	ASSIYGTSGDFPLNTGELF
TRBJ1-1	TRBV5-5	ASSLEGERTEAF
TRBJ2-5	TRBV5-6	ASSSGLRETQY
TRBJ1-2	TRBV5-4	ASSLGTAYGYT
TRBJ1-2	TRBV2	AWSMGLANYGYT
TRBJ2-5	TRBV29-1	SVSTGVAETQY
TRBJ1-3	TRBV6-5	ASSEKVEGNTIY
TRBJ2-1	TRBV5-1	ASIRTGLDNEQF
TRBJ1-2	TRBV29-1	SVGGPTGGGYT
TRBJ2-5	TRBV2	ASSEGSHSLETQY
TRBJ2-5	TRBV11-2	ASSPRGSGVVIETQY
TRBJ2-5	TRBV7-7	ASSLTGLPQETQY
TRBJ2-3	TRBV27	ASSFRDRGQDTQY
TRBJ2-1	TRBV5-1	ASSLAQGNEQF
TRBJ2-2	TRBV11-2	ASSLEPSGELF
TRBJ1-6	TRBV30	AWTLLGVGTSPLH
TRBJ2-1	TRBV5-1	ASSLASIGNEQF
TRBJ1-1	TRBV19	ASSLTSEGTAF
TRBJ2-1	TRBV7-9	ASSLVPAGEQF
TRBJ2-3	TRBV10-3	AISLGGGSTDTQY
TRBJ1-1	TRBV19	ASSTRTGLNTEAF
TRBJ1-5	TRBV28	ASSPGGQNQPQH